This T cell receptor (beta chain) was retrieved from a study of T cell changes during pregnancy in multiple sclerosis. The CDR3 spans 15 residues. The V and J ends lost 8 bases and 0 bases, in that order; junction bases with no gene match: 6. Data came from immunoSEQ multiplex PCR; TCRdb stores just in-frame clones and leaves some out. The data show about 42,000 clones, with 91% seen just once and under 2.5% held by the top ten. The V call is TRBV23-1, the J call TRBJ1-5, with 8 positions matching TRBD1. TRBV23-1 is flagged as an ORF with uncertain function. The TCR originated in a female donor in good health, enrolled as a control in a pregnancy study. Source: CD4+ T cells from peripheral blood mononuclear cells, taken after pregnancy. For the CDR3, the DNA is TGCGCCAGCGGACAGGGCCCATATAGCAATCAGCCCCAGCATTTT. Translated: CASGQGPYSNQPQHF.